This entry describes one TCR beta chain. Clones were read by immunoSEQ multiplex PCR, and TCRdb kept only the in-frame ones, dropping some. This table has under 850,000 clones, 70% to 90% appearing once. Trimming removed 3 bases from V and 0 bases from J, with 8 bases in between. Germline CDR1 is LNHDA and CDR2 is SQIVND (reference sequence). This CDR3 comprises 14 residues. These data belong to a study of shared T cell receptors in the human thymus. These same records also appear under a second study, on human thymus T cells. As that report states: Donors consisted of healthy Finnish infants (having corrective surgery for congenital heart defects). Thymic resections from corrective heart surgery supplied the tissue. There appeared to be biased usage of V and J genes in thymic and blood repertoires. The related literature has documented a marked overlap of thymic repertoires among unrelated individuals.

The sample consisted of thymocytes. The chain couples TRBV19 to TRBJ1-1; no clear D gene. The receptor comes from a boy in the first two years of life with a congenital heart defect. CDR3 bases: TGTGCCAGTAGTATCCCCGGGATGAACACTGAAGCTTTCTTT. This translates into CASSIPGMNTEAFF.